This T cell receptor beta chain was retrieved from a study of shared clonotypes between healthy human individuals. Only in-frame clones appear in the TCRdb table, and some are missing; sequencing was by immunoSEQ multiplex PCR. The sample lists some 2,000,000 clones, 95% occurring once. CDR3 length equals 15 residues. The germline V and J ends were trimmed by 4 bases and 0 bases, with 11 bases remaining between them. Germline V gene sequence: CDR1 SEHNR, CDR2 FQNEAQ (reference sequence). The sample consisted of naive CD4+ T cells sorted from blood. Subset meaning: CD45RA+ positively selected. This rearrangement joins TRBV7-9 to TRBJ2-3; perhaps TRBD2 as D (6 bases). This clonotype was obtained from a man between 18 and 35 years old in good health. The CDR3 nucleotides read TGTGCCAGCAGCTCTCAAAGCGGGAGCACAGATACGCAGTATTTT. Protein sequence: CASSSQSGSTDTQYF.